Following are 25 T cell receptor beta chains from one sample sequenced in a study of cytomegalovirus exposure and HLA in healthy donors (dated by TCRdb to about 2017). To prepare the library, the immunoSEQ multiplex PCR assay was applied. For the multiplex PCR, a mixture combining 60 forward primers for TCR Vbeta segments and 13 reverse primers for TCR Jbeta segments was used. TCRdb carries this immuneACCESS record with in-frame sequences only. Its versions omit some clonotypes, under half of them owing to an unresolved V gene in the studies checked, with the rest unexplained. This sample has about 140,000 clones in its table, and around 80% of those were observed once. The ten largest clones add up to about 3% of the sample. Sequenced sample: PBMCs. Every receptor here comes from a man aged 35 to 55 in good health and CMV-seronegative.

This chain uses TRBV5-1 with TRBJ1-2; D is undetermined. Looked up from germline, CDR1 is SGHRS and CDR2 is YFSETQ. Trimming removed 0 bases at V and 3 bases at J, with 9 bases between. The CDR3 consists of 14 residues. CDR3 sequence: CASSLAGSDYGYTF. In nucleotides, the CDR3 is TGCGCCAGCAGCTTGGCCGGGTCCGACTATGGCTACACCTTC. Full variable domain (remainder filled in from reference TRBV5-1 and TRBJ1-2): KAGVTQTPRYLIKTRGQQVTLSCSPISGHRSVSWYQQTPGQGLQFLFEYFSETQRNKGNFPGRFSGRQFSNSRSEMNVSTLELGDSALYLCASSLAGSDYGYTFGSGTRLTVV.

The chain couples TRBV18 to TRBJ2-2; perhaps TRBD2 as D (6 bases). The CDR3 has 18 amino acids. The V end was cut by 3 bases, the J end by 2 bases, with 19 bases between. From germline, CDR1 is KGHSH and CDR2 LQKENI. The DNA of the CDR3 is TGTGCCAGCTCACCTGCAACGATGACCGGGAGAAACACCGGGGAGCTGTTTTTT. It codes for CASSPATMTGRNTGELFF. Looking up the rest from reference TRBV18 and TRBJ2-2 gives the full variable domain: NAGVMQNPRHLVRRRGQEARLRCSPMKGHSHVYWYRQLPEEGLKFMVYLQKENIIDESGMPKERFSAEFPKEGPSILRIQQVVRGDSAAYFCASSPATMTGRNTGELFFGEGSRLTVL.

CDR3 region: CASKPGLRYGYTF. The CDR3 region has the DNA TGTGCCAGCAAGCCGGGACTAAGGTATGGCTACACCTTC. The chain combines TRBV28 with TRBJ1-2, with a tentative D call TRBD1 (5 bases). V lost 7 bases and J lost 5, with 14 bases in between. CDR3 length equals 13 residues. Germline loops: CDR1 MDHEN, CDR2 SYDVKM.

The chain employs TRBV9 and TRBJ2-1; 13 nucleotides align to TRBD2. Germline-derived CDR1 and CDR2 are SGDLS and YYNGEE. V lost 4 bases and J lost 10; bases outside the gene matches: 11. The CDR3 consists of 16 residues. CDR3 residues: CASSSGLAGAGGEQFF. The CDR3 region has the DNA TGTGCCAGCAGCTCTGGACTAGCGGGGGCCGGAGGGGAGCAGTTCTTC.

The V gene is TRBV28, the J gene TRBJ2-7, with 7 nucleotides matching TRBD2. This CDR3 has 14 amino acids. V dropped 6 bases and J dropped 2; count of bases not matched to a gene: 7. In germline, CDR1 is MDHEN, CDR2 SYDVKM. In nucleotides, the CDR3 is TGTGCCAGCAGACAGCGGGGTAGGACCTACGAGCAGTACTTC. As protein: CASRQRGRTYEQYF.

V usage is TRBV9 and J usage is TRBJ2-6, with a weak D call TRBD2 (7 bases). The V gene lost 3 bases and the J gene lost 2 bases, with 9 bases spanning the gap. This CDR3 is built from 15 residues. The germline V gene encodes CDR1 SGDLS and CDR2 YYNGEE. CDR3: CASSEGGAGANVLTF. DNA of the CDR3: TGTGCCAGCAGCGAGGGGGGGGCTGGGGCCAACGTCCTGACTTTC.

The J gene is TRBJ1-2, the V gene TRBV28, with TRBD1 identical over 8 bases. J was trimmed by 6 bases and V by 6 bases; bases with no gene match: 9. The V gene's germline CDR1 is MDHEN and CDR2 SYDVKM. This CDR3 spans 14 amino acids. CDR3 residues: CASSLGQGSNGYTF. Here the CDR3 DNA reads TGTGCCAGCAGCCTAGGACAGGGTTCAAATGGCTACACCTTC.

The chain carries TRBV19 and TRBJ1-5; 8 bases line up with TRBD1. The CDR3 totals 15 residues. J was trimmed by 3 bases and V by 5 bases; bases with no gene match: 6. Per the germline V gene, CDR1 is LNHDA and CDR2 is SQIVND (reference sequence). The CDR3 protein is CASSPGQAFNQPQHF. In DNA, the CDR3 is TGTGCCAGTAGTCCGGGACAGGCATTCAATCAGCCCCAGCATTTT.

The genes are TRBV5-1 and TRBJ2-7; TRBD2 agrees at 14 bases. The germline gives CDR1 SGHRS, CDR2 YFSETQ. Trimming removed 4 bases from V and 3 bases from J; junction bases left unmatched: 15. CDR3 length equals 19 residues. DNA for the CDR3: TGCGCCAGCAGCGGACGGACTAGCGGGGGGCCCAACCCCTTCTACGAGCAGTACTTC. It is translated as CASSGRTSGGPNPFYEQYF.

The chain links TRBV27 to TRBJ1-2; 8 nucleotides agree with TRBD1. Looked up from germline, CDR1 is MNHEY and CDR2 is SMNVEV (reference sequence). The V gene end was trimmed by 1 base and the J gene end by 8 bases; junction bases not matched to a gene: 9. The CDR3 has 15 residues. The CDR3 region is CASSLFGQGARGYTF. The CDR3 DNA reads TGTGCCAGCAGTTTATTCGGTCAGGGGGCCAGAGGCTACACCTTC.

Turning to this clone: This specimen includes other DNA sequences encoding the same CDR3. The gene calls are TRBV9 and TRBJ1-1; unclear D gene. Germline-derived CDR1 and CDR2 are SGDLS and YYNGEE. The CDR3 loop spans 14 amino acids. The V and J ends lost 0 bases and 1 base respectively, with 7 bases between them. The CDR3 is CASSVVSGNTEAFF. In DNA, the CDR3 is TGTGCCAGCAGCGTAGTCTCGGGGAACACTGAAGCTTTCTTT.

This clone was picked up a small number of times. The V and J genes are TRBV5-1 and TRBJ1-2; a possible D gene is TRBD1 (6 bases). Germline V gene data show CDR1 as SGHRS and CDR2 as YFSETQ. This CDR3 is 14 amino acids long. V gave up 4 bases and J gave up 3 bases, with 13 bases separating them. In nucleotides, the CDR3 is TGCGCCAGCAGCCCCACAGGGAGGGACTATGGCTACACCTTC. Its protein is CASSPTGRDYGYTF. Complete variable domain (other parts from reference TRBV5-1 and TRBJ1-2): KAGVTQTPRYLIKTRGQQVTLSCSPISGHRSVSWYQQTPGQGLQFLFEYFSETQRNKGNFPGRFSGRQFSNSRSEMNVSTLELGDSALYLCASSPTGRDYGYTFGSGTRLTVV.

A remark on this clone: One end of the junction fails to match germline, which may point to a read error. The rearrangement links TRBV7-9 to TRBJ1-1; no clear D gene. The CDR3 is 15 amino acids. Germline CDR1 reads SEHNR; CDR2 reads FQNEAQ (reference sequence). The CDR3 DNA sequence: TGTTCCAGCAGCTTATTCGGTGAGGGTGCCACTGAAGCTTTCTTT. As protein: CSSSLFGEGATEAFF.

The CDR3 loop reads CASSYSGQGWEKLFF. The CDR3 nucleotides read TGTGCCAGCAGTTACTCTGGGCAGGGGTGGGAAAAACTGTTTTTT. This chain connects TRBV6-5 to TRBJ1-4; D is possibly TRBD1 (6 bases). Germline values: CDR1 MNHEY, CDR2 SVGAGI. Trimming removed 0 bases from V and 8 bases from J, with 13 bases in between. This CDR3 region has 15 residues.

The genes are TRBV7-9 and TRBJ2-1; TRBD1 aligns across 8 bases. Germline lookup yields CDR1 SEHNR and CDR2 FQNEAQ (reference sequence). The V and J ends lost 5 bases and 9 bases, in that order; junction bases with no gene match: 9. This CDR3 has 14 residues. Written as DNA, the CDR3 is TGTGCCAGCAGCGAGGACAGGGTCTCAGGTGAGCAGTTCTTC. This translates into CASSEDRVSGEQFF.

CDR3 nucleotides: TGTGCCAGCACGGGGACAGAGAACACCGGGGAGCTGTTTTTT. It specifies CASTGTENTGELFF. V gene TRBV5-5 combines with J gene TRBJ2-2; TRBD1 aligns across 7 bases. J was trimmed by 1 base and V by 6 bases; bases with no gene match: 3. The CDR3 has 14 amino acids. Germline V gives CDR1 SGHKS, CDR2 YYEKEE (reference sequence).

The rearrangement joins TRBV2 to TRBJ2-1; 7 nucleotides agree with TRBD2. The CDR3 is made up of 13 amino acids. The trim removed 6 bases at V and 9 bases at J, leaving 8 bases unmatched. CDR1 is SNHLY and CDR2 is FYNNEI in the germline V gene. CDR3 in DNA: TGTGCCAGCAGCCCCAGACTAGCATTTGAGCAGTTCTTC. It specifies CASSPRLAFEQFF.

This clone was found a few times. This chain uses TRBV5-1 with TRBJ2-1; 8 bases line up with TRBD1. Germline-derived CDR1 and CDR2 are SGHRS and YFSETQ. Trimming cost V 1 base and J 2 bases; bases outside gene matches: 2. The CDR3 runs 15 residues. CDR3 protein: CASSLQGATYNEQFF. CDR3 bases: TGCGCCAGCAGCTTGCAGGGGGCAACCTACAATGAGCAGTTCTTC.

Only a few counts were recorded for this clone. The junction shows a germline mismatch at one end, possibly a read error. The chain employs TRBV4-2 and TRBJ1-3, with D unclear. The CDR3 consists of 13 residues. Germline V lookup: CDR1 LGHNA, CDR2 YNFKEQ. The CDR3 here is CASSLNPGLLGDF. DNA for the CDR3: TGTGCCAGCAGCCTCAACCCGGGCCTACTCGGGGATTTT.

This chain connects TRBV10-3 to TRBJ1-1; D is possibly TRBD1 (6 bases). CDR1 and CDR2 (germline): ENHRY, SYGVKD. V dropped 0 bases and J dropped 3 bases, with 14 bases sitting between them. This CDR3 comprises 16 residues. The CDR3 coding sequence is TGTGCCATCAGTGAGTCTCAGGGGCGCCCGGACACTGAAGCTTTCTTT. Its translation is CAISESQGRPDTEAFF.

V and J are TRBV28 and TRBJ1-6; D ambiguous. Between the trimmed V and J ends, which lost 2 bases and 9 bases, there was a span of 20 bases. The germline V gene has CDR1 MDHEN and CDR2 SYDVKM. The CDR3 sequence is 17 residues long. CDR3 sequence reads: CASSLTGAGQRFSPLHF. The CDR3 region has the DNA TGTGCCAGCAGTTTAACGGGAGCCGGGCAAAGATTTTCACCCCTCCACTTT.

The chain is built from TRBV5-4 and TRBJ1-1; D might be TRBD1 (6 bases). V lost 4 bases to trimming and J lost 3 bases, with 10 bases between them. This CDR3 spans 13 amino acids. Germline assignment: CDR1 SGHNT and CDR2 YYREEE (reference sequence). CDR3 sequence (DNA): TGTGCCAGCAGCCTGGACAGTTACACTGAAGCTTTCTTT. Encoded protein: CASSLDSYTEAFF. The full variable domain, completed using reference TRBV5-4 and TRBJ1-1, is ETGVTQSPTHLIKTRGQQVTLRCSSQSGHNTVSWYQQALGQGPQFIFQYYREEENGRGNFPPRFSGLQFPNYSSELNVNALELDDSALYLCASSLDSYTEAFFGQGTRLTVV.

This clone was counted only a few times. The J gene is TRBJ2-3, the V gene TRBV2, with D maybe TRBD1 (6 bases). Per germline, CDR1 SNHLY and CDR2 FYNNEI. The CDR3 runs to 14 residues. V lost 6 bases and J lost 0, with 10 bases in between. This CDR3 is CASRTGLSTDTQYF. CDR3 nucleotides: TGTGCCAGCAGGACAGGCCTTAGCACAGATACGCAGTATTTT.

This chain uses TRBV5-1 with TRBJ2-3; D possibly corresponds to TRBD1 (6 bases). CDR1 is SGHRS, CDR2 YFSETQ, per germline. Trimming pared 0 bases from V and 6 bases from J, leaving 14 bases between. This CDR3 is 15 amino acids long. CDR3 sequence reads: CASSLVPGAGDTQYF. In nucleotides, the CDR3 is TGCGCCAGCAGCTTGGTTCCAGGGGCAGGGGATACGCAGTATTTT.

The V gene is TRBV14, the J gene TRBJ1-5; D unclear. Germline CDR1 and CDR2: SGHDN and FVKESK. The CDR3 contains 17 residues. The ends were cut back, 0 bases at V and 1 base at J, with 13 bases in the middle. This CDR3 reads CASSQEGREVSNQPQHF. The CDR3 DNA reads TGTGCCAGCAGCCAAGAAGGGAGGGAAGTGAGCAATCAGCCCCAGCATTTT. The entire variable domain, with the rest obtained from reference TRBV14 and TRBJ1-5, is as follows: EAGVTQFPSHSVIEKGQTVTLRCDPISGHDNLYWYRRVMGKEIKFLLHFVKESKQDESGMPNNRFLAERTGGTYSTLKVQPAELEDSGVYFCASSQEGREVSNQPQHFGDGTRLSIL.